This passage covers 20 T cell receptor beta chains from one sample sequenced in a study of cytomegalovirus exposure and HLA in healthy donors. Primers: 60 Vbeta forward and 13 Jbeta reverse. Here immunoSEQ multiplex PCR was the method, and the copy in TCRdb shows in-frame clones only, minus some. The sample has under 170,000 clones; 79% are singletons. Sequencing was performed on PBMCs. The receptors shown here come from a middle-aged man in good health and CMV-seropositive.

The V gene is TRBV20-1, the J gene TRBJ2-1, with D tentatively TRBD2 (6 bases). Trimming stripped 6 bases from V and 9 bases from J, with 12 bases between. The germline gives CDR1 DFQATT, CDR2 SNEGSKA (reference sequence). The CDR3 is 11 amino acids. The CDR3 DNA sequence: TGCAGTGCGGTCCTAGCGCGTGAGCAGTTCTTC. As protein: CSAVLAREQFF.

There are many counts of this clone. This CDR3 is also generated by other DNA sequences in the sample. V is TRBV6-1 and J is TRBJ1-6; possible D gene TRBD1, 5 bases. Trimming removed 4 bases at V and 4 bases at J, with 8 bases between. The CDR3 is 14 amino acids. From germline, CDR1 is MNHNS and CDR2 SASEGT. CDR3 loop: CASSAGPYNSPLHF. Written as DNA, the CDR3 is TGTGCCAGCAGTGCAGGGCCATATAATTCACCCCTCCACTTT.

In its sample, this clone was seen a few times. The rearrangement joins TRBV18 to TRBJ2-1; a possible D gene is TRBD1 (6 bases). The CDR3 is made up of 14 amino acids. Germline lookup yields CDR1 KGHSH and CDR2 LQKENI. V was trimmed by 2 bases and J by 3 bases, leaving 8 bases between them. The CDR3 coding sequence is TGTGCCAGCTCACCATTACAGGGCTACAATGAGCAGTTCTTC. It is translated as CASSPLQGYNEQFF. The entire variable domain, with the rest obtained from reference TRBV18 and TRBJ2-1, is as follows: NAGVMQNPRHLVRRRGQEARLRCSPMKGHSHVYWYRQLPEEGLKFMVYLQKENIIDESGMPKERFSAEFPKEGPSILRIQQVVRGDSAAYFCASSPLQGYNEQFFGPGTRLTVL.

The chain couples TRBV15 to TRBJ1-5; TRBD1 agrees at 9 bases. The CDR3 totals 14 residues. Germline trimming cut 4 bases from V and 5 bases from J; bases unmatched to any gene: 3. In germline, CDR1 is LNHNV, CDR2 YYDKDF (reference sequence). The CDR3 protein is CATSKGQGDQPQHF. The CDR3 coding sequence is TGTGCCACCAGCAAGGGACAGGGCGATCAGCCCCAGCATTTT.

The chain joins TRBV7-9 to TRBJ1-2; 10 positions agree with TRBD1. The ends lost 3 bases at V and 2 bases at J; junction bases unmatched: 3. Germline loops: CDR1 SEHNR, CDR2 FQNEAQ (reference sequence). The CDR3 sequence is 15 residues long. CDR3 loop: CASSLGQGTNYGYTF. CDR3 in DNA: TGTGCCAGCAGCTTGGGACAGGGGACGAACTATGGCTACACCTTC.

J is TRBJ2-7 and V is TRBV29-1; TRBD1 aligns across 7 bases. The CDR3 consists of 12 residues. The V segment lost 4 bases and the J segment 5 bases; nucleotides outside the gene matches: 5. Germline CDR1 SQVTM, CDR2 ANQGSEA. The chain's CDR3 is CSVVGDSHEQYF. CDR3 sequence (DNA): TGCAGCGTTGTTGGGGACAGCCACGAGCAGTACTTC.

The J gene is TRBJ1-2, the V gene TRBV5-4; D possibly corresponds to TRBD1 (5 bases). Trimming left V 2 bases short and J 2 bases short, with 13 bases between. The CDR3 is 15 residues long. The V gene's germline CDR1 is SGHNT and CDR2 YYREEE (reference sequence). The CDR3 bases are TGTGCCAGCAGCTTTAGTGGGGCGACAAACTATGGCTACACCTTC. It codes for CASSFSGATNYGYTF.

A few counts support this clone. This sequence joins TRBV27 and TRBJ2-1, with TRBD1 matching 9 bases. Germline CDR1 and CDR2: MNHEY and SMNVEV (reference sequence). Losses at the gene ends were 2 bases for V and 8 bases for J; bases not matched to a gene: 10. This CDR3 contains 16 residues. For the CDR3, the DNA is TGTGCCAGCAGTTTACACAGGGGGCAAGGGTACGATGAGCAGTTCTTC. The encoded protein is CASSLHRGQGYDEQFF.

The gene calls are TRBV7-9 and TRBJ2-1, with TRBD2 matching over 11 bases. The CDR3 consists of 17 residues. Looked up from germline, CDR1 is SEHNR and CDR2 is FQNEAQ (reference sequence). V shed 2 bases, J shed 0 bases, and the junction held 3 bases outside the gene matches. CDR3 region: CASSLRLAGNSYNEQFF. CDR3 DNA: TGTGCCAGCAGCTTACGACTAGCGGGGAACTCCTACAATGAGCAGTTCTTC.

The CDR3 sequence: CASSLASGDTQYF. The CDR3 DNA reads as TGTGCCAGCAGCTTGGCTAGCGGAGATACGCAGTATTTT. The chain recombines TRBV5-4 with TRBJ2-3; 7 nucleotides match TRBD2. From germline, CDR1 is SGHNT and CDR2 YYREEE (reference sequence). V was pared by 0 bases and J by 5 bases, with 0 bases of the junction left unmatched. This CDR3 is 13 amino acids long.

Only a few counts were recorded for this clone. The CDR3 DNA sequence: TGTGCCAGCCGGGGGGGACGGACGAACTACGAGCAGTACTTC. Protein sequence: CASRGGRTNYEQYF. The chain joins TRBV19 to TRBJ2-7; 8 bases are shared with TRBD2. Germline-derived CDR1 and CDR2 are LNHDA and SQIVND (reference sequence). Losses at the gene ends were 9 bases for V and 3 bases for J; bases not matched to a gene: 10. The CDR3 extends over 14 amino acids.

Notes on this clone: One end of the junction does not line up with germline, which may come from a read error. The CDR3 reads CASSLAGTGILTGEKLFF. CDR3 nucleotide sequence: TGTGCTAGCAGCTTAGCTGGTACAGGGATATTGACAGGTGAAAAACTGTTTTTT. The chain carries TRBV7-7 and TRBJ1-4; weak D call: TRBD1 (6 bases). The CDR3 length is 18 residues. Germline CDR1 and CDR2: SSHAT and FNYEAQ (reference sequence).

The gene calls are TRBV11-2 and TRBJ2-1; D is unresolved. V lost 3 bases, J lost 6 bases, and 12 bases lay in between. The CDR3 spans 14 residues. CDR1 and CDR2 (germline): SGHAT, FQNNGV. DNA for the CDR3: TGTGCCAGCAGCTTCCCCTGGGCATCCAATGAGCAGTTCTTC. This translates into CASSFPWASNEQFF.

The table lists this clone with a count of one. This chain uses TRBV30 with TRBJ1-2, with D uncertain. V lost 2 bases and J 2 bases, leaving 6 bases between the germline ends. Germline CDR1 reads GTSNPN; CDR2 reads SVGIG (reference sequence). The CDR3 length is 12 residues. CDR3 residues: CAWSLRNYGYTF. CDR3 nucleotides: TGTGCCTGGAGTCTGCGCAACTATGGCTACACCTTC.

The rearrangement links TRBV6-5 to TRBJ1-2, with D possibly TRBD1 on 6 matching bases. V was shortened by 6 bases and J by 2 bases, with 10 bases between the two germline ends. Germline-derived CDR1 and CDR2 are MNHEY and SVGAGI. The CDR3 spans 13 residues. The CDR3 reads CASRTDRNYGYTF. In DNA form, the CDR3 reads TGTGCCAGCAGGACCGACAGGAACTATGGCTACACCTTC.

This clone occurred once. The chain is built from TRBV6-5 and TRBJ2-7, with 9 bases fitting TRBD2. Germline V gene sequence: CDR1 MNHEY, CDR2 SVGAGI. The J segment lost 2 bases and the V segment lost 6 bases, leaving 5 bases of the junction unmatched. CDR3 length: 14 residues. The CDR3 nucleotides read TGTGCCAGCAGGCGACTAGCGGTGGCCTACGAGCAGTACTTC. Translation: CASRRLAVAYEQYF.

This clone was observed a few times. V is TRBV27 and J is TRBJ1-4; no clear D gene. CDR1 and CDR2 from the germline V gene are MNHEY and SMNVEV (reference sequence). V dropped 5 bases and J dropped 5 bases, with 12 bases sitting between them. The CDR3 is 14 residues long. In DNA, the CDR3 is TGTGCCAGCAGTCACAGAAGTGAGAATGAAAAACTGTTTTTT. Its protein is CASSHRSENEKLFF. The full variable domain, with the rest looked up from reference TRBV27 and TRBJ1-4, is EAQVTQNPRYLITVTGKKLTVTCSQNMNHEYMSWYRQDPGLGLRQIYYSMNVEVTDKGDVPEGYKVSRKEKRNFPLILESPSPNQTSLYFCASSHRSENEKLFFGSGTQLSVL.

This clone was counted a single time. This sequence joins TRBV28 and TRBJ2-7; weak D call: TRBD2 (6 bases). This CDR3 has 14 amino acids. Trimming stripped 5 bases from V and 0 bases from J, with 11 bases between. Germline V lookup: CDR1 MDHEN, CDR2 SYDVKM. CDR3 in amino acids: CASSGPGSSYEQYF. In nucleotides, the CDR3 is TGTGCCAGCAGTGGACCCGGGAGCTCCTACGAGCAGTACTTC.

The chain has TRBV27 and TRBJ2-3; TRBD1 aligns across 7 bases. This CDR3 contains 12 residues. Germline CDR1 MNHEY, CDR2 SMNVEV (reference sequence). Trimming removed 6 bases from V and 4 bases from J; junction bases left unmatched: 1. For the CDR3, the DNA is TGTGCCAGCAGGACAGGGTCAGATACGCAGTATTTT. Its protein is CASRTGSDTQYF.

The V gene is TRBV19, the J gene TRBJ2-1; 11 bases are shared with TRBD2. The J segment lost 8 bases and the V segment lost 3 bases, leaving 6 bases of the junction unmatched. Per the germline V gene, CDR1 is LNHDA and CDR2 is SQIVND (reference sequence). CDR3 length: 15 amino acids. The CDR3 DNA sequence: TGTGCCAGTAGTATTCAAACGGGACTAGCGGATGAGCAGTTCTTC. This translates into CASSIQTGLADEQFF.